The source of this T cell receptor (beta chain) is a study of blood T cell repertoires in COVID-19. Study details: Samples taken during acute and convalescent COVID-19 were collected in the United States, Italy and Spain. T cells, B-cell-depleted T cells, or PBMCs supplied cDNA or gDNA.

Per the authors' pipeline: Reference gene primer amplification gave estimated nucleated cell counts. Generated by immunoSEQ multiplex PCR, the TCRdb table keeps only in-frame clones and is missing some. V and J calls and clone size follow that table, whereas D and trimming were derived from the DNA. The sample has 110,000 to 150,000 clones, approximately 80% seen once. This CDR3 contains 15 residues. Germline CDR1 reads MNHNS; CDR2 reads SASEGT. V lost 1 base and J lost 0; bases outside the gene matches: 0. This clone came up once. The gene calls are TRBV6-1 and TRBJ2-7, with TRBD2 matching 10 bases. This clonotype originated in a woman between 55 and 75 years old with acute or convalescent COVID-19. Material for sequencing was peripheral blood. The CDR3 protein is CASSEGTSGSYEQYF. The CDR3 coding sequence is TGTGCCAGCAGTGAAGGGACTAGCGGCTCCTACGAGCAGTACTTC.